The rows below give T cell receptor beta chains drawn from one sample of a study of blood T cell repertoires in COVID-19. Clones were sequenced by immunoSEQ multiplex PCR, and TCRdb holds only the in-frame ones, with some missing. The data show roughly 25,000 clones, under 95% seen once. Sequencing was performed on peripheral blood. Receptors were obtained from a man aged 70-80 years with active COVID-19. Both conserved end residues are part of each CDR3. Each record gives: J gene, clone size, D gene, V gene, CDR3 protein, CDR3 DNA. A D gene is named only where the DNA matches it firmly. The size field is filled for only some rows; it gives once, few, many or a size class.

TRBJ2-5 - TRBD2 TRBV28 CASSPLAEQETQYF TGTGCCAGCAGTCCGCTAGCGGAACAAGAGACCCAGTACTTC
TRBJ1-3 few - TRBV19 CASKPGSGSGNTIYF TGTGCCAGTAAACCAGGATCGGGGTCTGGAAACACCATATATTTT
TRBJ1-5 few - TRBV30 CAWSGVNQPQHF TGTGCCTGGAGTGGAGTAAATCAGCCCCAGCATTTT
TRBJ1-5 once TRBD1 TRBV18 CASSPGPGQSNQPQHF TGTGCCAGCTCACCAGGCCCGGGACAGAGCAATCAGCCCCAGCATTTT
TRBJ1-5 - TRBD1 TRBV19 CASRPGTGALGGQPQHF TGTGCCAGTAGACCAGGCACAGGGGCGTTAGGAGGTCAGCCCCAGCATTTT
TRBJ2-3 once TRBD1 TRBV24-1 CATSVFDHRDSNTDTQYF TGTGCCACCAGTGTATTTGACCACCGGGACAGTAACACAGATACGCAGTATTTT
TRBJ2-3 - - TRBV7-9 CASRAPSFGTDTQYF TGTGCCAGCAGGGCCCCTAGCTTTGGCACAGATACGCAGTATTTT
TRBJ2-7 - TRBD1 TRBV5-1 CASSAGQGVDEQYF TGCGCCAGCAGCGCGGGACAGGGAGTCGACGAGCAGTACTTC
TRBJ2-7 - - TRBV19 CASSISTGPYEQYF TGTGCCAGTAGTATCTCCACAGGGCCGTACGAGCAGTACTTC
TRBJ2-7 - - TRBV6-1 CASSETGTYEQYF TGTGCCAGCAGTGAGACCGGGACCTACGAGCAGTACTTC
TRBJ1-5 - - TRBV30 CAWSVPGAYSNQPQHF TGTGCCTGGAGTGTGCCAGGGGCTTATAGCAATCAGCCCCAGCATTTT
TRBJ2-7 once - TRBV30 CAWSVSDRTYEQYF TGTGCCTGGAGTGTATCGGACAGAACCTACGAGCAGTACTTC
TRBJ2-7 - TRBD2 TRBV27 CASRRGSGLPSLEQYF TGTGCCAGCAGGCGGGGTTCGGGACTACCCTCCCTCGAGCAGTACTTC
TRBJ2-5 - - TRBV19 CASRGSQETQYF TGTGCCAGTCGAGGCAGCCAAGAGACCCAGTACTTC
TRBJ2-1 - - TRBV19 CASSSLTAGSYNEQFF TGTGCCAGTAGTAGCTTAACGGCGGGCTCCTACAATGAGCAGTTCTTC
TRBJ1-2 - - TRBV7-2 CASSSWPQTYGYTF TGTGCCAGCAGCTCGTGGCCTCAAACATATGGCTACACCTTC
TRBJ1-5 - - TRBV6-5 CASSYTAFNQPQHF TGTGCCAGCAGTTACACAGCATTCAATCAGCCCCAGCATTTT
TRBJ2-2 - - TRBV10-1 CASEWGPSTGELFF TGCGCCAGCGAGTGGGGGCCGAGCACCGGGGAGCTGTTTTTT
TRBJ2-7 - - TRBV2 CASSGRVRGYEQYF TGTGCCAGCAGTGGAAGAGTCAGAGGCTACGAGCAGTACTTC
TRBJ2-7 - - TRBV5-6 CASARGLALYEQYF TGTGCCAGCGCACGGGGGTTAGCCCTATACGAGCAGTACTTC
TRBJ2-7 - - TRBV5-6 CASSLGAFSYEQYF TGTGCCAGCAGCTTGGGAGCGTTCTCCTACGAGCAGTACTTC
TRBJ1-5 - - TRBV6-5 CASSLQDNQPQHF TGTGCCAGCAGTTTACAGGACAATCAGCCCCAGCATTTT
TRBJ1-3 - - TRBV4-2 CASSLLGGARGNTIYF TGTGCCAGCAGCCTTTTGGGGGGGGCGAGGGGAAACACCATATATTTT
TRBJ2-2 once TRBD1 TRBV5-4 CASSLASGGTGELFF TGTGCCAGCAGCTTGGCGTCAGGGGGCACCGGGGAGCTGTTTTTT
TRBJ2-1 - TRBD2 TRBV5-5 CASSLLAGRLGEQFF TGTGCCAGCAGCTTACTAGCGGGGAGACTGGGTGAGCAGTTCTTC
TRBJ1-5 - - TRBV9 CASSVDGNQPQHF TGTGCCAGCAGCGTAGACGGGAATCAGCCCCAGCATTTT
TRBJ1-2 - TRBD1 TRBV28 CASSFRQGYGYTF TGTGCCAGCAGTTTCCGACAGGGGTATGGCTACACCTTC
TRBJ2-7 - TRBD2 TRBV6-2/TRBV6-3 CASSQQLASTRGGEQYF TGTGCCAGCAGCCAACAACTAGCATCCACCCGGGGGGGAGAGCAGTACTTC
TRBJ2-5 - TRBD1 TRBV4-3 CASSHTWTGISKTQYF TGCGCCAGCAGCCATACGTGGACAGGTATTTCAAAGACCCAGTACTTC
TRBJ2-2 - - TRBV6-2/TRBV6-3 CASSFPRQGGGELFF TGTGCCAGCAGTTTCCCACGACAGGGAGGCGGGGAGCTGTTTTTT
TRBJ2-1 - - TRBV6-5 CASRDLEGVDEQFF TGTGCCAGCAGGGACCTCGAGGGGGTAGATGAGCAGTTCTTC
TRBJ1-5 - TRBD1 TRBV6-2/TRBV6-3 CASSGQGHQPQHF TGTGCCAGCAGCGGACAGGGCCATCAGCCCCAGCATTTT
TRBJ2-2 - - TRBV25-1 CASTVQGEGENTGELFF TGTGCCAGCACTGTCCAGGGCGAGGGGGAGAACACCGGGGAGCTGTTTTTT
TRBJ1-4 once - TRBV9 CASSAGLTRGEKLFF TGTGCCAGCAGCGCAGGACTTACCCGGGGGGAAAAACTGTTTTTT
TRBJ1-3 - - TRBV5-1 CASSPGSGNTIYF TGCGCCAGCAGCCCGGGCTCTGGAAACACCATATATTTT
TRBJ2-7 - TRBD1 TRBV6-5 CASSRPGQGAYEQYF TGTGCCAGCAGTCGACCGGGACAGGGGGCCTACGAGCAGTACTTC
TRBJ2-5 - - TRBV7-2 CASTLHRQGLQETQYF TGTGCCAGCACATTGCATAGACAGGGACTCCAAGAGACCCAGTACTTC
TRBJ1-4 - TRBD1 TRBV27 CASSSPGQGPGGNEKLFF TGTGCCAGCAGTTCCCCGGGACAGGGGCCTGGGGGTAATGAAAAACTGTTTTTT
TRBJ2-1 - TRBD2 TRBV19 CASSMGLAGYNEQFF TGTGCCAGTAGTATGGGACTAGCGGGATACAATGAGCAGTTCTTC
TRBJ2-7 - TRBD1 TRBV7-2 CASSFSWTGYEQYF TGTGCCAGCAGCTTCTCTTGGACAGGGTACGAGCAGTACTTC
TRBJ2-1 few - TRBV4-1 CASSQEPRGFEQFF TGCGCCAGCAGCCAGGAACCCAGGGGTTTTGAGCAGTTCTTC
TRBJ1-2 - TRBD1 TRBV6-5 CAGSNRGRGYGYTF TGTGCCGGCAGTAACAGGGGACGGGGCTATGGCTACACCTTC
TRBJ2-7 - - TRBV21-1 CASSRGQGTSYEQYF TGTGCCAGCAGCAGGGGACAGGGGACCTCCTACGAGCAGTACTTC
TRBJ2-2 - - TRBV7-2 CASSLPTGELFF TGTGCCAGCAGCCTTCCCACCGGGGAGCTGTTTTTT
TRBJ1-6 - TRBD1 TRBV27 CASSLTGGYSPLHF TGTGCCAGCAGCCTTACAGGGGGCTATTCACCCCTCCACTTT
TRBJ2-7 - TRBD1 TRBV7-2 CASSFDRGAREQYF TGTGCCAGCAGCTTCGACAGGGGGGCTAGAGAGCAGTACTTC
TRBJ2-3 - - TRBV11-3 CASSPLGGADTQYF TGTGCCAGCAGCCCCCTTGGGGGCGCAGATACGCAGTATTTT
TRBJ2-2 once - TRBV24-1 CATSDFAGLSRDTGELFF TGTGCCACCAGTGATTTCGCAGGGTTGTCCCGGGACACCGGGGAGCTGTTTTTT
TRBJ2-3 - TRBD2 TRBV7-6 CASSPGHRQRGDSTDTQYF TGTGCCAGCAGCCCAGGTCATAGACAGCGGGGTGATTCCACAGATACGCAGTATTTT
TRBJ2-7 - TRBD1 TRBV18 CASSLQGAGEQYF TGTGCCAGCTCACTACAGGGGGCCGGCGAGCAGTACTTC
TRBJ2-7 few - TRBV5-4 CASSRGAGRVPEQYF TGTGCCAGCAGCAGGGGGGCAGGGAGGGTCCCCGAGCAGTACTTC
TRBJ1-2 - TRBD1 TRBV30 CAWSRGTGNYGYTF TGTGCCTGGAGTAGAGGGACAGGGAATTATGGCTACACCTTC
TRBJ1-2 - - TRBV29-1 CSVKRTANYGYTF TGCAGCGTTAAGAGGACAGCTAACTATGGCTACACCTTC
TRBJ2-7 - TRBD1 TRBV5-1 CASSLGGTGGRGEQYF TGCGCCAGCAGCTTGGGTGGGACAGGGGGCAGGGGCGAGCAGTACTTC
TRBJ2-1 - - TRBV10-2 CASIGNYGEQFF TGCGCCAGCATCGGTAACTACGGTGAGCAGTTCTTC